This T cell receptor (beta chain) was sequenced during a study of blood T cell repertoires in COVID-19. This clone was found once. As processed by the authors: The authors estimated nucleated cell counts from reference gene primer amplification. Generated by immunoSEQ multiplex PCR, the TCRdb table keeps only in-frame clones and is missing some. That table gives V, J and clone size, and the DNA gave D and trimming. The sample lists approximately 460,000 clones, approximately 89% occurring once. The CDR3 runs 17 residues. Germline lookup yields CDR1 SEHNR and CDR2 FQNEAQ (reference sequence). V lost 0 bases to trimming and J lost 4 bases, with 16 bases between them.

Material for sequencing was peripheral blood. The sequence was obtained from a man younger than 30 with COVID-19, enrolled during active disease. The J gene is TRBJ2-1, the V gene TRBV7-9; unclear D gene. The CDR3 loop is CASSLARKERTYNEQFF. CDR3 nucleotide sequence: TGTGCCAGCAGCTTAGCGCGTAAGGAGCGCACATACAATGAGCAGTTCTTC.